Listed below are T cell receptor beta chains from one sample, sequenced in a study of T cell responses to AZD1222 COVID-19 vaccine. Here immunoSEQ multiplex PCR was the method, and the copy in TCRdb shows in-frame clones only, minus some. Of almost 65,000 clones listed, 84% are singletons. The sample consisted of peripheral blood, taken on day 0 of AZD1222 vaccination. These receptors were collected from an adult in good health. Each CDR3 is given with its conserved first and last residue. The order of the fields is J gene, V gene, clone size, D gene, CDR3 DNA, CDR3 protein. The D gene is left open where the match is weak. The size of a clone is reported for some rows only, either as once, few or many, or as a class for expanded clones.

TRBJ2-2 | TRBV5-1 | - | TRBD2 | TGCGCCAGCAGCGCTAGCGGGGGAAACACCGGGGAGCTGTTTTTT | CASSASGGNTGELFF
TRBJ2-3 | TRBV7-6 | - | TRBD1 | TGTGCCAGCAGCTTAAGAACAGGGGACCAGGGCGATACGCAGTATTTT | CASSLRTGDQGDTQYF
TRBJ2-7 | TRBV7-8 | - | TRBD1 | TGTGCCAGCACCCAACCTAGGACAGGGAACTCCTACGAGCAGTACTTC | CASTQPRTGNSYEQYF
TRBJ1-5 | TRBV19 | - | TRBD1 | TGTGCCAGTAGTATCCCCGTGCAGGGGGATCAGCCCCAGCATTTT | CASSIPVQGDQPQHF
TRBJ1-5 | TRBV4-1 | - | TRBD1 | TGCGCCAGCAGCCAAGGGGTTTGGCGACAGGGGAATAGCAATCAGCCCCAGCATTTT | CASSQGVWRQGNSNQPQHF
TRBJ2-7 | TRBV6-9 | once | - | TGTGCCAGCAGTTATCACCAATACCTACAGTACTTC | CASSYHQYLQYF
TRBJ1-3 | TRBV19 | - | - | TGTGCCAGTAGTAAGTTGGCAGTTCGTGGAAACACCATATATTTT | CASSKLAVRGNTIYF
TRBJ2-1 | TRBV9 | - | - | TGTGCCAGCAGCGCTATCCGACAAAGCTCCTACAATGAGCAGTTCTTC | CASSAIRQSSYNEQFF
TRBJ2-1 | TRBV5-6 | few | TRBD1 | TGTGCCAGCAGCGGCTGGAGTTGGGACAGGGGTCTCTTC | CASSGWSWDRGLF
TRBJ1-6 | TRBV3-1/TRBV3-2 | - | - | TGTGCCAGCAGACCAGACTCTTCCCCTAATTCACCCCTCCACTTT | CASRPDSSPNSPLHF
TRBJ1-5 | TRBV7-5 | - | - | TGTGCCAGAAGCGATAGTACACAGAAAGATACCAGCAATCAGCCCCAGCATTTT | CARSDSTQKDTSNQPQHF
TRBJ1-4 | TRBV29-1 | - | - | TGCAGCGTTGTCGATAGGGGGGTTGAAAAACTGTTTTTT | CSVVDRGVEKLFF
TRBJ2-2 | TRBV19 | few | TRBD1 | TGTGCCAGTATGGACAGGGGGAACACCGGGGAGCTGTTTTTT | CASMDRGNTGELFF
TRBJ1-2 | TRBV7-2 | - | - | TGTGCCAGCAGCTTCCTTAACAAAGGGAATGGCTACACCTTC | CASSFLNKGNGYTF
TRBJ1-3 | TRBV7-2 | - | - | TGTGCCAGCAGCTTACAGGGTTTGAGTGGAAACACCATATATTTT | CASSLQGLSGNTIYF
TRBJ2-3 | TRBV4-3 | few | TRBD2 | TGCGCCAGCAGCCTGCGGACTAGCGGGGATACGTATACGCAGTATTTT | CASSLRTSGDTYTQYF
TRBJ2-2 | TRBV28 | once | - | TGTGCCAGCCGTACCTTGGGCCGGAGGACCGGGGAGCTGTTTTTT | CASRTLGRRTGELFF
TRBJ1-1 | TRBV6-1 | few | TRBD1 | TGTGCCAGCAGTGAAGTGGGGACAGGTTCGGCTTTCTTT | CASSEVGTGSAFF
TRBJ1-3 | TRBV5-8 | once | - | TGTGCCAGCAGCTTGAGGGACTCTGGAAACACCATATATTTT | CASSLRDSGNTIYF
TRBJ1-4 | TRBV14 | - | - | TGTGCCAGCAGTTACGACAGTTACACTGTAAATGAAAAACTGTTTTTT | CASSYDSYTVNEKLFF
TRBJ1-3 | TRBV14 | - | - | TGTGCCAGCAGCCAAAGATTACTCAACTCTGGAAACACCATATATTTT | CASSQRLLNSGNTIYF
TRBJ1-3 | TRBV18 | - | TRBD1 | TGTGCCAGCTCACCACCTTCAGGGGGGAGAAACACCATATATTTT | CASSPPSGGRNTIYF
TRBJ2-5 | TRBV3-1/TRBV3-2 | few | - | TGTGCCAGCAGCCATACCCACCAGACCCAGTACTTC | CASSHTHQTQYF
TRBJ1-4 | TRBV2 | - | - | TGTGCCAGCAGTTATCATTGGACAGCAAATGAAAAACTGTTTTTT | CASSYHWTANEKLFF
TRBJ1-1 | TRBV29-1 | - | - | TGCAGCGTTGAAGCGAGGACTGAAGCTTTCTTT | CSVEARTEAFF
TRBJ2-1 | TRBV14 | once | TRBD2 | TGTGCCAGCAGCCGCTTAGCGGGTATGTCCTACAATGAGCAGTTCTTC | CASSRLAGMSYNEQFF
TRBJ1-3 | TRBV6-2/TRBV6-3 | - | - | TGTGCCAGCAGTCCCCGCGGGTTCGGGAGAAGCTCTGGAAACACCATATATTTT | CASSPRGFGRSSGNTIYF
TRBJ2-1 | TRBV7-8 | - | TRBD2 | TGTGCCAGCAGCTTACACTCGCGGGGGGTTACCTACAATGAGCAGTTCTTC | CASSLHSRGVTYNEQFF
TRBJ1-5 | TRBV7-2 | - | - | TGTGCCAGCAGCCTCGGGAATAGCAATCAGCCCCAGCATTTT | CASSLGNSNQPQHF
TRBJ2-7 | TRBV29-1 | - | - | TGCAGCGTAGAGACTCAGAAAACCTACGAGCAGTACTTC | CSVETQKTYEQYF
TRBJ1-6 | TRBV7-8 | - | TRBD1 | TGTGCCAGCAGCCTAGGACAGGGGGCTATCGGTTCACCCCTCCACTTT | CASSLGQGAIGSPLHF
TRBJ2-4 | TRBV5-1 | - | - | TGCGCCAGCCAACTCAATGGGTTAGCCAAAAACATTCAGTACTTC | CASQLNGLAKNIQYF
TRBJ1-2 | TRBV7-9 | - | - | TGTGCCAGCAGCCAAACCGGGACGGGGTTTGCCTACACCTTC | CASSQTGTGFAYTF
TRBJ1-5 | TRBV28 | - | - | TGTGCCAGCCGAGGGGGAGGACCAAGCAATCAGCCCCAGCATTTT | CASRGGGPSNQPQHF
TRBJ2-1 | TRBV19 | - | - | TGTGCCAGTAGTATAGTTCTAGTTCCCTACAATGAGCAGTTCTTC | CASSIVLVPYNEQFF
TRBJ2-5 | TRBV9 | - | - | TGTGCCAGCAGCGAGGGTGGGGAGACCCAGTACTTC | CASSEGGETQYF
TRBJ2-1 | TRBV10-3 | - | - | TGTGCCATCAACCCAGATGGCTCCTACAATGAGCAGTTCTTC | CAINPDGSYNEQFF
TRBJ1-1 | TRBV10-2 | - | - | TGCGCCAGCAGTGAGGAGGCTAACACTGAAGCTTTCTTT | CASSEEANTEAFF
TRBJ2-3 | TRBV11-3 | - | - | TGTGCCAGCAGCCAAAGGACCACCACAGATACGCAGTATTTT | CASSQRTTTDTQYF
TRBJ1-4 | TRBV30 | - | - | TGTGCCTGGAGTGTAGTAGGGAACGAAAAACTGTTTTTT | CAWSVVGNEKLFF
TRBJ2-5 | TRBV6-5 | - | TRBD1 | TGTGCCAGCAGTTACTGGACAGGGGGAATGGAGACCCAGTACTTC | CASSYWTGGMETQYF
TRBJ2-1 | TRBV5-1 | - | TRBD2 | TGCGCCAGCAGCCTAGGGACTAGCGCCTACAATGAGCAGTTCTTC | CASSLGTSAYNEQFF
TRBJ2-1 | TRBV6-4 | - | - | TGTGCCAGCAGTGACTCGGGAGGAGGCTACAATGAGCAGTTCTTC | CASSDSGGGYNEQFF
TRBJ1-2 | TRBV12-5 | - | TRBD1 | TGTGCTAGTGGTTTGGTAACGAGCGGGCTAACTTCTAATCAGGGGGGAGGCTACACCTTC | CASGLVTSGLTSNQGGGYTF
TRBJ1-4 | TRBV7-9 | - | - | TGTGCCAGCAGCTTAGGGGGACCTAGGGAAAAACTGTTTTTT | CASSLGGPREKLFF
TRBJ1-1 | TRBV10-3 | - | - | TGTGCCATCAGTGAGTTGCACACTGAAGCTTTCTTT | CAISELHTEAFF
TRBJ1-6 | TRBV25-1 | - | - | TGTGCCAGCAGTGAGCCGACGGTCCGTAGGAATTCACCCCTCCACTTT | CASSEPTVRRNSPLHF
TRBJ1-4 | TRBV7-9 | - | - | TGTGCCAGCAGCTTGCAGAGGGGAGCTAATGAAAAACTGTTTTTT | CASSLQRGANEKLFF
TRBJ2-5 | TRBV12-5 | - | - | TGTGCTAGTGGTTTGATGGGCACCTCCCCGCAAGAGACCCAGTACTTC | CASGLMGTSPQETQYF
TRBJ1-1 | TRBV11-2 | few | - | TGTGCCAGCAGTGGGGGGGGGTCCCGAAACACTGAAGCTTTCTTT | CASSGGGSRNTEAFF
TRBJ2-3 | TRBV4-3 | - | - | TGCGCCAGCAGCCAAGATTTCTCCCAGACCACAGATACGCAGTATTTT | CASSQDFSQTTDTQYF
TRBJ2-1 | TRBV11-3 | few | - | TGTGCCAGCAGCCAAGGGGACCCAAAACGGGGTGAGCAGTTCTTC | CASSQGDPKRGEQFF
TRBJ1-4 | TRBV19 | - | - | TGTGCCAGTAGTATAGGTACGGGGCTGGGATACGGTGAAAAACTGTTTTTT | CASSIGTGLGYGEKLFF
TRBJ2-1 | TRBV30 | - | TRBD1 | TGTGCCTGGAGTGCTGATGCCGGGACAGGGCCCTACAATGAGCAGTTCTTC | CAWSADAGTGPYNEQFF